This TCR beta chain was recorded in a study of cytomegalovirus exposure and HLA in healthy donors. In the study overall: Most genotyped donors, approximately 77% of about 430, had Caucasian-associated genetic ancestry.

Notes on this clone: Its antigen remains unidentified.

Study results and limitations: The study dropped some indistinguishable V segments, TRBV6-2 and TRBV6-3 among them.

Per the germline V gene, CDR1 is SNHLY and CDR2 is FYNNEI. V was pared by 8 bases and J by 6 bases, with 8 bases between. The CDR3 is made up of 11 amino acids. Primers included in the PCR were 60 Vbeta and 13 Jbeta primers. Repertoires were generated with immunoSEQ multiplex PCR, while TCRdb's copy carries only in-frame clones and drops some. The sample includes over 150,000 clones, 73% seen only once; the top ten take approximately 5.1%. V is TRBV2 and J is TRBJ2-1; no clear D gene. The source material was PBMCs. The receptor was isolated from a woman under 30 in good health and CMV-seropositive. CDR3 sequence reads: CASEDTNEQFF. Here the CDR3 DNA reads TGTGCCAGCGAAGACACCAATGAGCAGTTCTTC.